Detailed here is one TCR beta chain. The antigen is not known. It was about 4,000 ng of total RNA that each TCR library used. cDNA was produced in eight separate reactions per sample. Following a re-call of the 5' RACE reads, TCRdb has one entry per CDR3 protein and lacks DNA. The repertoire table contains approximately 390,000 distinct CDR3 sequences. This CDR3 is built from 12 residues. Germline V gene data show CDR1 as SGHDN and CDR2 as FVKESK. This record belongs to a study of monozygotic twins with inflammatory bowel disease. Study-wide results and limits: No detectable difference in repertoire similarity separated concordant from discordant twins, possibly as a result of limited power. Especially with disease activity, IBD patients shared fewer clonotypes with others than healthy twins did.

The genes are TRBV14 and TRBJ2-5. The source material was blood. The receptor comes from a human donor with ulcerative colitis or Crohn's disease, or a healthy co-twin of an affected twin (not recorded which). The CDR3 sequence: CASSQGTKTQYF.